The 8 T cell receptor beta chains below all came from one sample that was sequenced in a study of radiotherapy plus CTLA-4 blockade in lung cancer (dated by TCRdb to the late 2010s). Library method: the immunoSEQ multiplex PCR assay. Not all clones reach the TCRdb copy of this immuneACCESS table, which keeps in-frame sequences only. Checked studies attribute under half of the gap to unresolved V genes and leave the rest unexplained. This sample gives about 110,000 clones in total; approximately 77% of them show up just once. Of the sample, 3.3% is held by the ten largest clones. This specimen was peripheral blood, taken from a patient treated with radiotherapy plus ipilimumab. These receptors all stem from a human donor with non-small cell lung cancer that progressed on radiotherapy plus ipilimumab. Some clones in this sample may be carry-over from other donors' samples.

The chain couples TRBV5-6 to TRBJ2-7; the match to TRBD1 covers 7 bases. CDR3 length equals 15 residues. V lost 0 bases, J lost 3 bases, and 6 bases stayed unmatched. Germline V gives CDR1 SGHDT, CDR2 YYEEEE. The DNA of the CDR3 is TGTGCCAGCAGCTTGGGACAGGGTCTTTTCTACGAGCAGTACTTC. This translates into CASSLGQGLFYEQYF. Together with reference TRBV5-6 and TRBJ2-7, the CDR3 gives the full variable domain: DAGVTQSPTHLIKTRGQQVTLRCSPKSGHDTVSWYQQALGQGPQFIFQYYEEEERQRGNFPDRFSGHQFPNYSSELNVNALLLGDSALYLCASSLGQGLFYEQYFGPGTRLTVT.

The chain combines TRBV5-1 with TRBJ2-4, with D perhaps assigned TRBD1 or TRBD2 (5 bases each). There are 13 residues in the CDR3. The germline V and J ends were trimmed by 0 bases and 12 bases, with 13 bases remaining between them. CDR1 is SGHRS and CDR2 is YFSETQ in the germline V gene. CDR3 nucleotides: TGCGCCAGCAGCTTGGAGGCCCCGGGGCCTCAGTACTTC. This codes for CASSLEAPGPQYF.

This clone was observed a single time. The J gene is TRBJ1-4, the V gene TRBV7-2, with D possibly being TRBD1 (5 bases). The CDR3 length is 14 residues. Deletions cut 6 bases from V and 8 bases from J, with 16 bases between. The germline V gene encodes CDR1 SGHTA and CDR2 FQGNSA. CDR3 nucleotides: TGTGCCAGCAGTGACCGGGGGTCACGAGAAAAACTGTTTTTT. Residues: CASSDRGSREKLFF.

The genes are TRBV16 and TRBJ1-3; D remains unclear. The germline V and J ends were trimmed by 2 bases and 0 bases, with 2 bases remaining between them. The CDR3 sequence is 13 residues long. Germline-derived CDR1 and CDR2 are KGHSY and FQNENV. In nucleotides, the CDR3 is TGTGCCAGCAGCCAAGGCTCTGGAAACACCATATATTTT. It encodes CASSQGSGNTIYF.

This clone has only one observation. This chain joins TRBV18 and TRBJ2-7; possibly TRBD2 for D (5 bases). V gave up 2 bases and J gave up 2 bases, with 16 bases separating them. CDR3 length: 16 residues. CDR1 is KGHSH, CDR2 LQKENI, per germline. CDR3 in amino acids: CASSPYPGEGTYEQYF. DNA of the CDR3: TGTGCCAGCTCACCATATCCTGGAGAGGGTACCTACGAGCAGTACTTC. Full variable domain (rest looked up from reference TRBV18 and TRBJ2-7): NAGVMQNPRHLVRRRGQEARLRCSPMKGHSHVYWYRQLPEEGLKFMVYLQKENIIDESGMPKERFSAEFPKEGPSILRIQQVVRGDSAAYFCASSPYPGEGTYEQYFGPGTRLTVT.

V and J are TRBV7-9 and TRBJ2-7; D possibly corresponds to TRBD2 (7 bases). CDR1 is SEHNR and CDR2 is FQNEAQ in the germline V gene (reference sequence). The CDR3 loop spans 15 amino acids. V was cut by 0 bases and J by 2 bases, with 11 bases left in between. Here the CDR3 reads CASSLAGGLTYEQYF. The CDR3 DNA follows: TGTGCCAGCAGCTTAGCGGGGGGGCTTACCTACGAGCAGTACTTC.

The chain employs TRBV29-1 and TRBJ1-2; D gene unclear. Germline V gene sequence: CDR1 SQVTM, CDR2 ANQGSEA. There are 12 residues in the CDR3. V dropped 4 bases and J dropped 6 bases, with 12 bases sitting between them. CDR3 sequence (DNA): TGCAGCGTTGTCCTCGGGATAGATGGCTACACCTTC. Its translation: CSVVLGIDGYTF. Supplemented by reference TRBV29-1 and TRBJ1-2, the full variable domain reads SAVISQKPSRDICQRGTSLTIQCQVDSQVTMMFWYRQQPGQSLTLIATANQGSEATYESGFVIDKFPISRPNLTFSTLTVSNMSPEDSSIYLCSVVLGIDGYTFGSGTRLTVV.

The V call is TRBV6-5, the J call TRBJ2-7; D is possibly TRBD1 or TRBD2 (6 bases each). V was trimmed by 0 bases and J by 9 bases, leaving 18 bases between them. There are 15 residues in the CDR3. Germline values: CDR1 MNHEY, CDR2 SVGAGI. CDR3 residues: CASSYSKNRDSRQYF. The CDR3 nucleotides are TGTGCCAGCAGTTACTCGAAGAACAGGGACTCGAGGCAGTACTTC.